These 25 T cell receptor beta chains share one sample of origin, sequenced in a study of shared clonotypes between healthy human individuals. Sequenced by immunoSEQ multiplex PCR; TCRdb stores in-frame clones only, minus some. There are 800,000 to 950,000 clones in the sample; roughly 96% occur only once, and approximately 0.2% lies in the top ten. Naive CD8 cells were CD45RO-negative, positively selected for CCR7, excluding terminally differentiated effector memory CD45RA+ cells. Sequencing was done on a sample of naive CD8+ T cells sorted from blood. These receptors came from a young man in good health.

The chain combines TRBV5-1 with TRBJ1-2; 8 bases line up with TRBD1. This CDR3 has 13 amino acids. Germline V CDR1 and CDR2: SGHRS, YFSETQ. V was clipped by 0 bases and J by 5 bases; unmatched bases: 0. The CDR3 nucleotides are TGCGCCAGCAGCTTGGACAGGGGGTATGGCTACACCTTC. This sequence encodes CASSLDRGYGYTF.

This chain links TRBV11-2 with TRBJ2-7, with 8 bases lining up with TRBD2. The length of the CDR3 is 15 residues. CDR1 is SGHAT, CDR2 FQNNGV, per germline. V shed 5 bases and J 7 bases; nucleotides not matched to a gene: 13. As DNA, the CDR3 is TGTGCCAGCAGCCTCCCCGGTAGAGCGGGAGTTGAGCAGTACTTC. Its protein is CASSLPGRAGVEQYF.

The chain uses TRBV5-6 and TRBJ2-1; D possibly corresponds to TRBD2 (6 bases). The germline V gene has CDR1 SGHDT and CDR2 YYEEEE. The CDR3 loop spans 16 amino acids. Trimming took 4 bases from V and 4 from J, leaving 18 bases between them. CDR3 in amino acids: CASSPGLPRAYNEQFF. In DNA form, the CDR3 reads TGTGCCAGCAGCCCGGGACTGCCGAGAGCTTACAATGAGCAGTTCTTC. The variable domain in full, with the rest retrieved from reference TRBV5-6 and TRBJ2-1, is DAGVTQSPTHLIKTRGQQVTLRCSPKSGHDTVSWYQQALGQGPQFIFQYYEEEERQRGNFPDRFSGHQFPNYSSELNVNALLLGDSALYLCASSPGLPRAYNEQFFGPGTRLTVL.

The chain is built from TRBV19 and TRBJ2-7; D is undetermined. V gave up 9 bases and J gave up 0 bases, with 15 bases separating them. Looked up from germline, CDR1 is LNHDA and CDR2 is SQIVND (reference sequence). The CDR3 has 14 residues. The CDR3 coding sequence is TGTGCCAGACCCGGTGGGTTCGGCTCCTACGAGCAGTACTTC. Its protein is CARPGGFGSYEQYF.

The CDR3 protein is CASNKPGHDEQYF. CDR3 coding DNA: TGTGCCAGCAACAAACCGGGACACGACGAGCAGTACTTC. The rearrangement uses TRBV7-9 and TRBJ2-7; D may be TRBD1 (6 bases). The CDR3 has 13 residues. The germline gives CDR1 SEHNR, CDR2 FQNEAQ (reference sequence). V was trimmed by 7 bases and J by 5 bases, leaving 15 bases between them.

The V gene is TRBV5-3, the J gene TRBJ2-1; 10 bases are shared with TRBD2. TRBV5-3 is an ORF; its function is uncertain. This CDR3 comprises 16 residues. V lost 4 bases and J lost 4; bases outside the gene matches: 8. CDR3 nucleotide sequence: TGTGCCAGAAGCAGGACTAGCGGACCCCTTTACAATGAGCAGTTCTTC. This codes for CARSRTSGPLYNEQFF.

The gene calls are TRBV27 and TRBJ2-1; D is unclear. CDR3 length: 15 amino acids. The germline gives CDR1 MNHEY, CDR2 SMNVEV (reference sequence). The V gene lost 6 bases and the J gene lost 0 bases, with 12 bases spanning the gap. The CDR3 DNA sequence: TGTGCCAGCAGAATCTCGCAGAGCTCCTACAATGAGCAGTTCTTC. Translating gives CASRISQSSYNEQFF.

The table lists this clone with a count of one. The chain joins TRBV7-8 to TRBJ1-2, with D uncertain. Germline V lookup: CDR1 SGHVS, CDR2 FQNEAQ. The CDR3 length is 17 residues. Trimming shortened V by 5 bases and J by 0 bases, and 19 bases separated the two germline ends. The DNA of the CDR3 is TGTGCCAGCAGCCCGAATTGGCCAGACAAGACTAACTATGGCTACACCTTC. It is translated as CASSPNWPDKTNYGYTF.

The rearrangement uses TRBV2 and TRBJ2-1, with a weak D call TRBD2 (7 bases). V was shortened by 8 bases and J by 0 bases, with 14 bases between the two germline ends. This CDR3 has 15 amino acids. Germline V gene lookup returns CDR1 SNHLY and CDR2 FYNNEI. DNA of the CDR3: TGTGCCAGCCCGGGGAGGGGGAGCTCCTACAATGAGCAGTTCTTC. Translated, it gives CASPGRGSSYNEQFF.

V gene TRBV29-1 combines with J gene TRBJ2-1; TRBD2 might be the D (5 bases). The germline V and J ends were trimmed by 2 bases and 0 bases, with 11 bases remaining between them. The germline V gene encodes CDR1 SQVTM and CDR2 ANQGSEA. This CDR3 region has 15 residues. CDR3 protein: CSVEPSLSSYNEQFF. CDR3 DNA: TGCAGCGTTGAACCTAGCCTTAGCTCCTACAATGAGCAGTTCTTC.

Note on this clone: Other DNA sequences within the sample encode an identical CDR3. V and J are TRBV9 and TRBJ1-1, with D perhaps TRBD1 (5 bases). The CDR3 sequence is 13 residues long. Trimming shortened V by 3 bases and J by 1 base, and 7 bases separated the two germline ends. CDR1 is SGDLS, CDR2 YYNGEE, per germline. CDR3 protein: CASSAGQNTEAFF. CDR3 coding DNA: TGTGCCAGCAGCGCCGGACAGAACACTGAAGCTTTCTTT.

The genes are TRBV25-1 and TRBJ1-2; D gene uncertain. There are 16 residues in the CDR3. Germline V gives CDR1 MGHDK, CDR2 SYGVNS. Deletions cut 1 base from V and 5 bases from J, with 17 bases between. As DNA, the CDR3 is TGTGCCAGCAGTGAATTTAACCAGGAAGGGAGGTATGGCTACACCTTC. Translation gives CASSEFNQEGRYGYTF.

The chain couples TRBV7-9 to TRBJ1-4; a possible D gene is TRBD1 (5 bases). The CDR3 sequence is 14 residues long. Trimming cost V 5 bases and J 8 bases, with 15 bases left between them. From germline, CDR1 is SEHNR and CDR2 FQNEAQ (reference sequence). CDR3 residues: CASSHRDSLEKLFF. As DNA, the CDR3 is TGTGCCAGCAGCCACCGGGACTCTCTGGAAAAACTGTTTTTT.

This clone is a singleton in its sample. The chain has TRBV2 and TRBJ1-1, with D perhaps matching TRBD1 (6 bases). CDR1 and CDR2 (germline): SNHLY, FYNNEI. This CDR3 is built from 13 residues. The V end lost 10 bases, the J end lost 1 base, and 13 bases lay between the germline ends. The CDR3 reads CATSGHQNTEAFF. In DNA, the CDR3 is TGTGCCACATCGGGACACCAGAACACTGAAGCTTTCTTT.

This clone occurred once. The CDR3 DNA sequence: TGTGCCACCCGGGGGGAATCTGAAAAACTGTTTTTT. Translation: CATRGESEKLFF. The rearrangement links TRBV7-6 to TRBJ1-4, with TRBD1 as a possible D gene (5 bases). The CDR3 loop spans 12 amino acids. Germline V gene sequence: CDR1 SGHVS, CDR2 FNYEAQ. V was pared by 10 bases and J by 7 bases, with 13 bases between. Looking up the rest from reference TRBV7-6 and TRBJ1-4 gives the full variable domain: GAGVSQSPRYKVTKRGQDVALRCDPISGHVSLYWYRQALGQGPEFLTYFNYEAQQDKSGLPNDRFSAERPEGSISTLTIQRTEQRDSAMYRCATRGESEKLFFGSGTQLSVL.

The J gene is TRBJ2-7, the V gene TRBV11-2; 7 bases are shared with TRBD2. J gave up 6 bases and V 0 bases, and 8 bases lay outside the gene matches. Germline assignment: CDR1 SGHAT and CDR2 FQNNGV. The CDR3 totals 15 residues. The CDR3 nucleotides read TGTGCCAGCAGCTTAGATCGGGGAGGGGCAGGCGAGCAGTACTTC. Its translation is CASSLDRGGAGEQYF.

As concerns this clone: An end of the junction differs from the germline gene, which may be a read error. This sequence joins TRBV4-1 and TRBJ1-4, with D hard to call. Germline CDR1 MGHRA, CDR2 YSYEKL. This CDR3 comprises 13 residues. The CDR3: CASSQDFDGKLLF. The DNA of the CDR3 is TGCGCCAGCAGCCAAGATTTTGATGGGAAACTGCTTTTT.

The genes are TRBV4-1 and TRBJ2-7; TRBD1 aligns across 9 bases. The J segment lost 2 bases and the V segment lost 0 bases, leaving 5 bases of the junction unmatched. This CDR3 region has 16 residues. Germline values: CDR1 MGHRA, CDR2 YSYEKL. In DNA form, the CDR3 reads TGCGCCAGCAGCCAAGAATCAGGGACAGGGACCTACGAGCAGTACTTC. Protein sequence: CASSQESGTGTYEQYF.

The V call is TRBV13, the J call TRBJ2-7; no clear D. The germline V gene encodes CDR1 PRHDT and CDR2 FYEKMQ (reference sequence). V lost 3 bases and J lost 5, with 8 bases in between. The CDR3 totals 12 residues. The chain's CDR3 is CASSFLQDEQYF. CDR3 bases: TGTGCCAGCAGCTTTCTCCAAGACGAGCAGTACTTC.

The table lists this clone with a count of one. The V and J genes are TRBV10-3 and TRBJ2-3, with D uncertain. Germline V CDR1 and CDR2: ENHRY, SYGVKD. This CDR3 contains 15 residues. Deletions cut 2 bases from V and 0 bases from J, with 9 bases between. The CDR3 sequence is CAISELATSTDTQYF. The CDR3 DNA reads TGTGCCATCAGTGAGCTGGCTACTAGCACAGATACGCAGTATTTT.

The genes are TRBV5-1 and TRBJ2-7, with D tentatively TRBD1 (6 bases). The CDR3 has 17 residues. Trimming stripped 2 bases from V and 1 base from J, with 19 bases between. The germline V gene has CDR1 SGHRS and CDR2 YFSETQ. The CDR3 region has the DNA TGCGCCAGCAGCTTAAGGGGCCCCGGACAGATATCCTACGAGCAGTACTTC. Its translation: CASSLRGPGQISYEQYF. The full variable domain, in which reference TRBV5-1 and TRBJ2-7 provide the parts outside the CDR3, is KAGVTQTPRYLIKTRGQQVTLSCSPISGHRSVSWYQQTPGQGLQFLFEYFSETQRNKGNFPGRFSGRQFSNSRSEMNVSTLELGDSALYLCASSLRGPGQISYEQYFGPGTRLTVT.

This sequence joins TRBV4-1 and TRBJ2-7; D not certain. V shed 0 bases and J shed 7 bases, with 10 bases lying between them. This CDR3 has 13 residues. The germline V gene has CDR1 MGHRA and CDR2 YSYEKL. The CDR3 here is CASSQEASWEQYF. The CDR3 nucleotides are TGCGCCAGCAGCCAAGAGGCATCTTGGGAGCAGTACTTC.

The rearrangement joins TRBV7-6 to TRBJ2-1; 7 positions match TRBD1. CDR3 length equals 16 residues. Per germline, CDR1 SGHVS and CDR2 FNYEAQ. V was clipped by 5 bases and J by 0 bases; unmatched bases: 7. The CDR3 spells CASSPKTGSSYNEQFF. The CDR3 DNA reads as TGTGCCAGCAGCCCCAAGACAGGGAGCTCCTACAATGAGCAGTTCTTC.

V usage is TRBV18 and J usage is TRBJ2-1, with 12 bases fitting TRBD2. Germline loops: CDR1 KGHSH, CDR2 LQKENI. The V segment lost 4 bases and the J segment 6 bases; nucleotides outside the gene matches: 7. This CDR3 has 16 amino acids. The CDR3 DNA reads as TGTGCCAGCTCACGACCCGGACTAGCGGGATTCAATGAGCAGTTCTTC. This codes for CASSRPGLAGFNEQFF.

The V gene is TRBV7-3, the J gene TRBJ2-3; perhaps TRBD2 as D (5 bases). This CDR3 is 15 amino acids long. CDR1 and CDR2 from the germline V gene are SGHTA and FQGTGA. V was cut by 2 bases and J by 1 base, with 10 bases left in between. Here the CDR3 DNA reads TGTGCCAGCAGCTTATTCGTGGGAGGCACAGATACGCAGTATTTT. It encodes CASSLFVGGTDTQYF.